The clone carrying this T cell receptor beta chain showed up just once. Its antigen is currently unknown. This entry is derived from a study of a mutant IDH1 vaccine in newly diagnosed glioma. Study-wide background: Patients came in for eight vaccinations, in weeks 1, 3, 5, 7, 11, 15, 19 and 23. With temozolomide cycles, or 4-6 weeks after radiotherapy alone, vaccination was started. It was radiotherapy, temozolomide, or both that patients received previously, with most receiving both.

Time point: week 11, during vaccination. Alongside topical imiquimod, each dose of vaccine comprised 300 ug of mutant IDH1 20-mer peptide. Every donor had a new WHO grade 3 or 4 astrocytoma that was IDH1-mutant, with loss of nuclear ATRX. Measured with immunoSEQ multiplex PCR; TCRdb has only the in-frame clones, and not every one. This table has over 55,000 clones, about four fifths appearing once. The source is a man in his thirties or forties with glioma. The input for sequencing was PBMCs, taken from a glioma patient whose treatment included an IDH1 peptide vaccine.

The DNA for the CDR3 is TGTGCCAGCAGCGTAGGGGTGGGACTAGCGGGGCAGGTGCAGTACTTC. The encoded protein is CASSVGVGLAGQVQYF. The chain is built from TRBV9 and TRBJ2-7; 13 bases agree with TRBD2. There are 16 residues in the CDR3. The J segment lost 9 bases and the V segment lost 0 bases, leaving 9 bases of the junction unmatched. Germline assignment: CDR1 SGDLS and CDR2 YYNGEE.